A single sample gave rise to the 27 T cell receptor beta chains below, sequenced in a study of blood T cell repertoires in COVID-19. TCRdb's copy holds only in-frame clones and misses some; the assay was immunoSEQ multiplex PCR. Altogether roughly 160,000 clones are present, approximately 81% being singletons, with the ten largest covering about 14%. Sequenced input: peripheral blood. The receptors were gathered from a man aged 18 to 30 with active or convalescent COVID-19.

The chain recombines TRBV6-5 with TRBJ2-5; D unresolved. V gave up 2 bases and J gave up 3 bases, with 7 bases separating them. From germline, CDR1 is MNHEY and CDR2 SVGAGI. This CDR3 spans 13 amino acids. The CDR3 DNA reads TGTGCCAGCAGTTACGGGCTAAAAGAGACCCAGTACTTC. Its protein is CASSYGLKETQYF.

The chain has TRBV7-6 and TRBJ2-7; the D gene is possibly TRBD2 (5 bases). The germline gives CDR1 SGHVS, CDR2 FNYEAQ. This CDR3 region has 14 residues. The germline V and J ends were trimmed by 5 bases and 2 bases, with 13 bases remaining between them. The CDR3: CASSPEGETYEQYF. CDR3 DNA: TGTGCCAGCAGCCCAGAGGGAGAAACCTACGAGCAGTACTTC.

The V call is TRBV24-1, the J call TRBJ2-5; D might be TRBD2 (5 bases). The V end lost 5 bases, the J end lost 5 bases, and 11 bases lay between the germline ends. Per germline, CDR1 KGHDR and CDR2 SFDVKD. The CDR3 is 13 residues long. The CDR3 is CATSVSGWETQYF. The CDR3 nucleotides are TGTGCCACCAGTGTATCGGGGTGGGAGACCCAGTACTTC.

The rearrangement uses TRBV11-2 and TRBJ1-2; D gene ambiguous. The germline V gene encodes CDR1 SGHAT and CDR2 FQNNGV. V lost 0 bases and J lost 5, with 7 bases in between. CDR3 length: 13 residues. CDR3 DNA: TGTGCCAGCAGCTTAGATAGGGAGTATGGCTACACCTTC. Its protein is CASSLDREYGYTF.

This clone was found a few times. The chain employs TRBV2 and TRBJ2-3; tentatively, D is TRBD1 (7 bases). Trimming stripped 2 bases from V and 1 base from J, with 10 bases between. Germline CDR1 and CDR2: SNHLY and FYNNEI. This CDR3 comprises 15 residues. DNA for the CDR3: TGTGCCAGCAGTGAACAGGGGGGCGGCACAGATACGCAGTATTTT. This gives the protein CASSEQGGGTDTQYF.

The CDR3 DNA reads as TGTGCCACCAGTGCGACAAGGGACAGGGGGAGGACTGAAGCTTTCTTT. It specifies CATSATRDRGRTEAFF. The rearrangement uses TRBV24-1 and TRBJ1-1; 11 bases agree with TRBD1. The CDR3 totals 16 residues. The V and J ends lost 5 bases and 5 bases, in that order; junction bases with no gene match: 9. CDR1 is KGHDR, CDR2 SFDVKD, per germline.

This clone has a handful of counts. The J gene is TRBJ1-2, the V gene TRBV15, with D tentatively TRBD1 (6 bases). CDR3 length: 13 amino acids. Germline V gene data show CDR1 as LNHNV and CDR2 as YYDKDF (reference sequence). V was trimmed by 0 bases and J by 6 bases, leaving 8 bases between them. The CDR3 spells CATSREEGDGYTF. Here the CDR3 DNA reads TGTGCCACCAGCAGAGAAGAGGGGGATGGCTACACCTTC.

The chain joins TRBV4-2 to TRBJ1-4; possible D gene TRBD1, 5 bases. V was cut by 4 bases and J by 4 bases, with 10 bases left in between. The length of the CDR3 is 14 residues. Germline V CDR1 and CDR2: LGHNA, YNFKEQ. The CDR3 spells CASSLTALNEKLFF. The CDR3, as DNA: TGTGCCAGCAGCCTGACAGCTCTTAATGAAAAACTGTTTTTT.

This sequence joins TRBV5-1 and TRBJ1-2; TRBD1 aligns across 10 bases. Germline trimming cut 0 bases from V and 6 bases from J; bases unmatched to any gene: 2. The germline V gene encodes CDR1 SGHRS and CDR2 YFSETQ. This CDR3 is built from 14 residues. The CDR3 sequence is CASSLGDRGHGYTF. The CDR3 DNA reads as TGCGCCAGCAGCTTGGGTGACAGGGGGCATGGCTACACCTTC.

The V and J genes are TRBV28 and TRBJ1-2; no reliable D call. V lost 5 bases, J lost 7 bases, and 17 bases lay in between. The CDR3 loop spans 14 amino acids. Germline V gene sequence: CDR1 MDHEN, CDR2 SYDVKM. For the CDR3, the DNA is TGTGCCAGCAGTGCTTACTCGGGAGATAGTGGCTACACCTTC. Translated, it gives CASSAYSGDSGYTF.

V and J are TRBV6-5 and TRBJ2-5, with 7 bases lining up with TRBD1. The germline V gene has CDR1 MNHEY and CDR2 SVGAGI. With V trimmed by 10 bases and J by 0 bases, 8 bases remained unmatched. The CDR3 has 14 residues. The CDR3 nucleotides are TGTGCCACTTCAACAGGGGACCACCAAGAGACCCAGTACTTC. Protein product: CATSTGDHQETQYF.

This chain uses TRBV18 with TRBJ2-4; 7 nucleotides line up with TRBD2. V lost 3 bases, J lost 0 bases, and 8 bases stayed unmatched. CDR3 length: 17 residues. CDR1 is KGHSH and CDR2 is LQKENI in the germline V gene. The CDR3 DNA follows: TGTGCCAGCTCACCGTATGCGGGAGCCTCAGCCAAAAACATTCAGTACTTC. Its protein product is CASSPYAGASAKNIQYF.

The chain links TRBV10-3 to TRBJ2-1; TRBD1 matches at 8 bases. Germline-derived CDR1 and CDR2 are ENHRY and SYGVKD. The CDR3 covers 13 residues. V was pared by 10 bases and J by 4 bases, with 6 bases of the junction left unmatched. The CDR3 DNA reads TGTGCCACCGCTGGACAGGGATACAATGAGCAGTTCTTC. Its translation: CATAGQGYNEQFF.

This chain connects TRBV6-5 to TRBJ1-6, with 10 bases that match TRBD1. The CDR3 is made up of 14 amino acids. The trim removed 10 bases at V and 9 bases at J, leaving 9 bases unmatched. CDR1 is MNHEY and CDR2 is SVGAGI in the germline V gene. CDR3 sequence (DNA): TGTGCCACCGGGGGGGGACAGGGGTTTTCACCCCTCCACTTT. The encoded protein is CATGGGQGFSPLHF.

As DNA, the CDR3 is TGTGCCAGCAGCCAAGTCTCGGACTACGTCAATGAGCAGTTCTTC. Translation gives CASSQVSDYVNEQFF. The chain recombines TRBV14 with TRBJ2-1, with D maybe TRBD2 (6 bases). The V end was cut by 1 base, the J end by 6 bases, with 13 bases between. The germline gives CDR1 SGHDN, CDR2 FVKESK. The CDR3 totals 15 residues.

J is TRBJ2-1 and V is TRBV7-6, with a tentative D call TRBD1 (7 bases). CDR3 length: 13 residues. The germline V and J ends were trimmed by 6 bases and 7 bases, with 13 bases remaining between them. Per germline, CDR1 SGHVS and CDR2 FNYEAQ. The CDR3 DNA reads TGTGCCAGCAGAGGGGGCGCGGGGAATGAGCAGTTCTTC. Translation: CASRGGAGNEQFF.

The gene calls are TRBV6-5 and TRBJ1-5; unclear D gene. Trimming cost V 7 bases and J 4 bases, with 14 bases left between them. CDR1 and CDR2 from the germline V gene are MNHEY and SVGAGI. This CDR3 has 14 amino acids. Here the CDR3 reads CASTGILNNQPQHF. CDR3 nucleotides: TGTGCCAGCACCGGGATCCTAAATAATCAGCCCCAGCATTTT.

CDR3 DNA sequence: TGTGCCAGCAGCCAAGATGGGCAGGGTCGGTATGGCTACACCTTC. Its translation is CASSQDGQGRYGYTF. The rearrangement uses TRBV3-1 (or the pseudogene TRBV3-2) and TRBJ1-2, with a tentative D call TRBD1 (5 bases). The CDR3 has 15 residues. Germline V gene data show CDR1 as LGHDT and CDR2 as YNNKEL (reference sequence). V was trimmed by 0 bases and J by 5 bases, leaving 13 bases between them.

This clone has only one observation. The rearrangement joins TRBV2 to TRBJ2-2, with D unresolved. Per the germline V gene, CDR1 is SNHLY and CDR2 is FYNNEI. Trimming removed 4 bases from V and 3 bases from J, with 9 bases in between. The CDR3 loop spans 14 amino acids. CDR3 amino acids: CASSGYSYTGELFF. For the CDR3, the DNA is TGTGCCAGCAGTGGGTACAGCTACACCGGGGAGCTGTTTTTT.

The chain has TRBV4-1 and TRBJ2-3; TRBD1 matches 8 bases. Losses at the gene ends were 5 bases for V and 2 bases for J; bases not matched to a gene: 9. The CDR3 extends over 16 amino acids. The germline gives CDR1 MGHRA, CDR2 YSYEKL. CDR3 region: CASSETTGEFTDTQYF. The CDR3 region has the DNA TGCGCCAGCAGCGAAACGACAGGGGAGTTCACAGATACGCAGTATTTT.

The chain uses TRBV2 and TRBJ2-7; D is possibly TRBD2 (5 bases). The CDR3 runs to 15 residues. Germline CDR1 SNHLY, CDR2 FYNNEI. The V and J ends lost 1 base and 7 bases respectively, with 17 bases between them. DNA of the CDR3: TGTGCCAGCAGTGAAGATACCGGGCCTACGGGAGAGCAGTACTTC. Residues: CASSEDTGPTGEQYF.

The chain joins TRBV7-2 to TRBJ1-2; D is possibly TRBD1 (5 bases). The CDR3 runs to 13 residues. The V and J ends lost 1 base and 2 bases respectively, with 5 bases between them. CDR1 is SGHTA and CDR2 is FQGNSA in the germline V gene. The CDR3 nucleotides read TGTGCCAGCAGCTTAGGACAGAACTATGGCTACACCTTC. This encodes CASSLGQNYGYTF.

The chain has TRBV29-1 and TRBJ2-1; 14 bases align to TRBD2. CDR1 is SQVTM and CDR2 is ANQGSEA in the germline V gene. Unmatched junction bases numbered 7, after V lost 8 bases and J lost 7 bases. The CDR3 spans 14 residues. The CDR3 loop is CSFLGTSGSNEQFF. Here the CDR3 DNA reads TGCAGCTTCCTCGGGACTAGCGGGAGTAATGAGCAGTTCTTC.

The chain carries TRBV7-8 and TRBJ1-2; maybe TRBD1 (5 bases). The V gene lost 4 bases and the J gene lost 1 base, with 16 bases spanning the gap. This CDR3 is built from 16 residues. CDR1 SGHVS and CDR2 FQNEAQ come from the germline V gene. This CDR3 is CASSWGRGMDNYGYTF. CDR3 nucleotide sequence: TGTGCCAGCAGCTGGGGACGGGGGATGGATAACTATGGCTACACCTTC.

CDR3 in DNA: TGTGCCAGCAGCAGTAGCGGGGGGACCTACAATGAGCAGTTCTTC. Its translation: CASSSSGGTYNEQFF. This chain links TRBV11-3 with TRBJ2-1; TRBD2 agrees at 10 bases. V trimming: 5 bases; J trimming: 2 bases; junction bases outside the gene matches: 3. CDR1 and CDR2 from the germline V gene are SGHNT and YENEEA. The CDR3 is 15 amino acids.

J is TRBJ1-5 and V is TRBV18, with TRBD1 matching over 7 bases. The length of the CDR3 is 13 residues. Germline CDR1 KGHSH, CDR2 LQKENI. Trimming took 5 bases from V and 5 from J; bases not matched to a gene: 3. The CDR3 reads CASSAGQDQPQHF. In DNA, the CDR3 is TGTGCCAGCTCAGCCGGACAGGATCAGCCCCAGCATTTT.

The CDR3 region is CASRRRGATLYEQYF. The CDR3 DNA follows: TGTGCCAGCAGGCGTCGGGGGGCGACCCTCTACGAGCAGTACTTC. The rearrangement links TRBV28 to TRBJ2-7; a weak D match, TRBD2 (7 bases). Per germline, CDR1 MDHEN and CDR2 SYDVKM. The ends were cut back, 6 bases at V and 3 bases at J, with 18 bases in the middle. This CDR3 spans 15 amino acids.